This TCR beta chain stems from a study of blood T cell repertoires in COVID-19. Study in general: Both acute and convalescent COVID-19 samples were obtained from the United States, Italy and Spain. PBMCs, B-cell-depleted T cells, or T cells were the source of the cDNA or gDNA that made up the material.

Produced via immunoSEQ multiplex PCR; TCRdb's table is partial and in-frame only. This repertoire shows fewer than 250,000 clones, about four fifths found once; its top ten account for 2% to 3%. The V gene lost 7 bases and the J gene lost 4 bases, with 11 bases spanning the gap. CDR3 size: 14 residues. CDR1 is MNHNY, CDR2 SVGAGI, per germline (reference sequence). This clone turned up a few times. This rearrangement joins TRBV6-6 to TRBJ1-6; a weak D match, TRBD1 (5 bases). The TCR comes from a woman aged 40-49 years with active or convalescent COVID-19. Source material: peripheral blood. The CDR3 reads CASNGGLYNSPLHF. CDR3 sequence (DNA): TGTGCCAGCAACGGGGGACTTTATAATTCACCCCTCCACTTT.